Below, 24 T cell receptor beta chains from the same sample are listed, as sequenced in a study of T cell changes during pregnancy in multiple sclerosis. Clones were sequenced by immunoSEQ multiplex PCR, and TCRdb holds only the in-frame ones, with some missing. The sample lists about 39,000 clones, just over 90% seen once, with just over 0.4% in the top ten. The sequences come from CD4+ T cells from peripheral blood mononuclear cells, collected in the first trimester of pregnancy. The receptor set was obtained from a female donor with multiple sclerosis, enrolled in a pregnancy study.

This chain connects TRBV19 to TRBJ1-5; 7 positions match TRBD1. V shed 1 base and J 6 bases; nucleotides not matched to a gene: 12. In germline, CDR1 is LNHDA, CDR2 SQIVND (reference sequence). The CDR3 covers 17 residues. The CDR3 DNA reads TGTGCCAGTAGTATAGCGTTAGCGGCAGGGGGTCTTCAGCCCCAGCATTTT. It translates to CASSIALAAGGLQPQHF.

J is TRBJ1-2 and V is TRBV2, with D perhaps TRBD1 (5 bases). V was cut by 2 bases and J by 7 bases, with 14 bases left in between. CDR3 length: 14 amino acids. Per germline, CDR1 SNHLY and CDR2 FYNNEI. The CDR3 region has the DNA TGTGCCAGCAGTGAAAGTGAGGTCCAGGGTGGCTACACCTTC. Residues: CASSESEVQGGYTF. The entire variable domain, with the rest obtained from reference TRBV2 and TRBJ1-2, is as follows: EPEVTQTPSHQVTQMGQEVILRCVPISNHLYFYWYRQILGQKVEFLVSFYNNEISEKSEIFDDQFSVERPDGSNFTLKIRSTKLEDSAMYFCASSESEVQGGYTFGSGTRLTVV.

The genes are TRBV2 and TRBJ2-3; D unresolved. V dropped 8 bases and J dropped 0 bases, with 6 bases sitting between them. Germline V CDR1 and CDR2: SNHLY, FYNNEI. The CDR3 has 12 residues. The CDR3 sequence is CASASSTDTQYF. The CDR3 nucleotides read TGTGCCAGCGCGTCCAGCACAGATACGCAGTATTTT.

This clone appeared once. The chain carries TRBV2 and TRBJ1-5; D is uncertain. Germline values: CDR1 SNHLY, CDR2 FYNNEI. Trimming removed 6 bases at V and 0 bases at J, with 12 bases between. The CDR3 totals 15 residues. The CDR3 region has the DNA TGTGCCAGCAGCAAGGGAGGGAATAGCAATCAGCCCCAGCATTTT. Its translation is CASSKGGNSNQPQHF. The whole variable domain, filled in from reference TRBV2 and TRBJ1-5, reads EPEVTQTPSHQVTQMGQEVILRCVPISNHLYFYWYRQILGQKVEFLVSFYNNEISEKSEIFDDQFSVERPDGSNFTLKIRSTKLEDSAMYFCASSKGGNSNQPQHFGDGTRLSIL.

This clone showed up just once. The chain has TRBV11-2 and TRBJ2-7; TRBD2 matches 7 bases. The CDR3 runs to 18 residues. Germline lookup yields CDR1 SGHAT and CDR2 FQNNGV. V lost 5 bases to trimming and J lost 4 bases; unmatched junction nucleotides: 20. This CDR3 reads CASSPISRERDIVYEQYF. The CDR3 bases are TGTGCCAGCAGCCCAATCTCGCGCGAGCGGGATATCGTTTACGAGCAGTACTTC.

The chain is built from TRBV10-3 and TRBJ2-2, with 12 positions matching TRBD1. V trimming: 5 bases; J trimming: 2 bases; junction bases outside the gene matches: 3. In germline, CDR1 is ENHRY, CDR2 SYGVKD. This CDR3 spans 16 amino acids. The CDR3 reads CAISTGQGANTGELFF. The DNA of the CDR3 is TGTGCCATCAGTACGGGACAGGGGGCAAACACCGGGGAGCTGTTTTTT.

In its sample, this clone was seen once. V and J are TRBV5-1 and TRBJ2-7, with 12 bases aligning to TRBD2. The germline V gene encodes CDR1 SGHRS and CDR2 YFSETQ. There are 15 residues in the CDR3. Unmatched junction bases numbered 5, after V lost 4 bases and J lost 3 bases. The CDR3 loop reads CASSPGLAGLYEQYF. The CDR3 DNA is TGCGCCAGCAGCCCGGGACTAGCGGGCCTCTACGAGCAGTACTTC. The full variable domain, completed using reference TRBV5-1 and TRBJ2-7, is KAGVTQTPRYLIKTRGQQVTLSCSPISGHRSVSWYQQTPGQGLQFLFEYFSETQRNKGNFPGRFSGRQFSNSRSEMNVSTLELGDSALYLCASSPGLAGLYEQYFGPGTRLTVT.

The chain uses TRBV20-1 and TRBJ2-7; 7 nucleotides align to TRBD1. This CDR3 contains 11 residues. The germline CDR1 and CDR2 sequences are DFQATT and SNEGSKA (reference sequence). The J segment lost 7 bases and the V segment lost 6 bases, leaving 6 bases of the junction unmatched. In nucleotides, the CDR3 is TGCAGTGCGGCGACAGGGCGGGAGCAGTACTTC. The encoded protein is CSAATGREQYF.

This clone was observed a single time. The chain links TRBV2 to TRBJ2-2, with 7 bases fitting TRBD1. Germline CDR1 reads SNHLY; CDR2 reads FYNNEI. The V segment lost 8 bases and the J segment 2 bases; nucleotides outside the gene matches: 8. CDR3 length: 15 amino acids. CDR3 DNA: TGTGCCAGCTTTAGGGGGCGGACCAACACCGGGGAGCTGTTTTTT. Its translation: CASFRGRTNTGELFF. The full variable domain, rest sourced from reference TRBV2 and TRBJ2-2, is EPEVTQTPSHQVTQMGQEVILRCVPISNHLYFYWYRQILGQKVEFLVSFYNNEISEKSEIFDDQFSVERPDGSNFTLKIRSTKLEDSAMYFCASFRGRTNTGELFFGEGSRLTVL.

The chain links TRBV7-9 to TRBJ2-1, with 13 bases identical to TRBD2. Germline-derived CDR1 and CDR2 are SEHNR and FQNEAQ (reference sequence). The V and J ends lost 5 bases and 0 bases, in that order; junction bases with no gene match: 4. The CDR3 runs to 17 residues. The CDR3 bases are TGTGCCAGCAGCCGCGGACTAGCGGGGGCCTCCTACAATGAGCAGTTCTTC. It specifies CASSRGLAGASYNEQFF. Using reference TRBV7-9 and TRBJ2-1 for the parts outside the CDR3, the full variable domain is DTGVSQNPRHKITKRGQNVTFRCDPISEHNRLYWYRQTLGQGPEFLTYFQNEAQLEKSRLLSDRFSAERPKGSFSTLEIQRTEQGDSAMYLCASSRGLAGASYNEQFFGPGTRLTVL.

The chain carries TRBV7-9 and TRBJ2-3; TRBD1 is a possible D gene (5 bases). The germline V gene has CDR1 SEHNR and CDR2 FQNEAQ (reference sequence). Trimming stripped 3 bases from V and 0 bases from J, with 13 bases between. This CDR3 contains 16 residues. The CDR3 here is CASSFRVGASTDTQYF. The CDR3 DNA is TGTGCCAGCAGCTTTAGGGTAGGGGCTAGCACAGATACGCAGTATTTT.

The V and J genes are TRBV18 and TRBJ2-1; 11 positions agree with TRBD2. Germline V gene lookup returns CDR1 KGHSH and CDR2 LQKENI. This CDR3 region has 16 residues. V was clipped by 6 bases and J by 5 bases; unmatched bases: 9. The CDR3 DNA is TGTGCCAGCTCTGGGCAACTAGCGGGAGTAAACAATGAGCAGTTCTTC. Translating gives CASSGQLAGVNNEQFF.

CDR3 coding DNA: TGTGCCAGCTCCCCCCGCAGGACTAGCGGAACCGGGGAGCTGTTTTTT. It translates to CASSPRRTSGTGELFF. The chain recombines TRBV18 with TRBJ2-2; TRBD2 aligns across 10 bases. J gave up 5 bases and V 6 bases, and 9 bases lay outside the gene matches. Germline loops: CDR1 KGHSH, CDR2 LQKENI. The CDR3 has 16 amino acids.

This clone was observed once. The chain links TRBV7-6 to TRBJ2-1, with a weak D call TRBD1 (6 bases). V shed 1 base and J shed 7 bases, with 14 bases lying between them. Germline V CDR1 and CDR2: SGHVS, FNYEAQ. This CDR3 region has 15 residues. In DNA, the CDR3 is TGTGCCAGCAGCTTAGAAGGGGGACAATGGAATGAGCAGTTCTTC. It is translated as CASSLEGGQWNEQFF.

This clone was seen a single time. The CDR3 nucleotides are TGTGCCATAGACAGGGGCCCGGGCGAGCAGTACTTC. Translation: CAIDRGPGEQYF. The V gene is TRBV10-3, the J gene TRBJ2-7; TRBD1 aligns across 8 bases. Germline-derived CDR1 and CDR2 are ENHRY and SYGVKD. After removal of 9 bases from V and 6 bases from J, the junction contained 7 bases not matched to a gene. CDR3 length: 12 amino acids.

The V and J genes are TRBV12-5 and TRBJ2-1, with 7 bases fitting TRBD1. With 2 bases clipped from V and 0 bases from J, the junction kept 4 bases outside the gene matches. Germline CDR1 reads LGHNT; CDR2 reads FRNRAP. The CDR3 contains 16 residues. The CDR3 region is CASGLRGLRSYNEQFF. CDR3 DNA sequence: TGTGCTAGTGGTTTGAGGGGGCTACGCTCCTACAATGAGCAGTTCTTC.

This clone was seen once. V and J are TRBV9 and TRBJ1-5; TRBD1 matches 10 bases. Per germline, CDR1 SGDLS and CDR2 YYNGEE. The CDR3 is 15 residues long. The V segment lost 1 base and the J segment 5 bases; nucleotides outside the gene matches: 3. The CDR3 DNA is TGTGCCAGCAGCGTAAGTGGGACAGGGGATCAGCCCCAGCATTTT. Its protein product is CASSVSGTGDQPQHF.

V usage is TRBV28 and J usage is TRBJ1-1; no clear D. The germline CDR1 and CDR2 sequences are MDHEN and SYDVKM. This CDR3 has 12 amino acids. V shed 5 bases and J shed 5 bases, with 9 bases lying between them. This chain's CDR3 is CASSVVFTEAFF. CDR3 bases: TGTGCCAGCAGTGTCGTCTTTACTGAAGCTTTCTTT.

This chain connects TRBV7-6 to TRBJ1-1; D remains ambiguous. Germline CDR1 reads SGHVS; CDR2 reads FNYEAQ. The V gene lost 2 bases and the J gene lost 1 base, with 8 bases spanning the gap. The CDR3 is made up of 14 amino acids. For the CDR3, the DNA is TGTGCCAGCAGCTTACAGGTGGGGAACACTGAAGCTTTCTTT. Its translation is CASSLQVGNTEAFF.

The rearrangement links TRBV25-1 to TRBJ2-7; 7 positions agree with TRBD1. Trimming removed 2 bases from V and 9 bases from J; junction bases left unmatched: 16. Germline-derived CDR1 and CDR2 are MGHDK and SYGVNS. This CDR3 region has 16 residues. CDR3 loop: CASSEAHGTAPSTQYF. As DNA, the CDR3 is TGTGCCAGCAGTGAAGCCCACGGGACAGCCCCATCGACGCAGTACTTC.

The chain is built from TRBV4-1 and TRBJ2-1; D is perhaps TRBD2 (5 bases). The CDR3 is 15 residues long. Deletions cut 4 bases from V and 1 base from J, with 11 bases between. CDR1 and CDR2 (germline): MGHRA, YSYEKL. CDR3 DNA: TGCGCCAGCAGCCCCCAAACTAGTTCCTACAATGAGCAGTTCTTC. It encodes CASSPQTSSYNEQFF.

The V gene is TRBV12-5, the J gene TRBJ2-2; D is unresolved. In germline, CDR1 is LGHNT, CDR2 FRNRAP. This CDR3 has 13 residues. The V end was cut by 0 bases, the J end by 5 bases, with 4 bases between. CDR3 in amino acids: CASGLVGTGELFF. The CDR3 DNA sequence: TGTGCTAGTGGTTTGGTCGGGACCGGGGAGCTGTTTTTT.

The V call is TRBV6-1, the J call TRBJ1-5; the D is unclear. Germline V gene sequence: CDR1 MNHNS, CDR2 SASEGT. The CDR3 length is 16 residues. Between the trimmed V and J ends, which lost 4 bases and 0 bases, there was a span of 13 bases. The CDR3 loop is CASSAISGSSNQPQHF. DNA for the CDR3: TGTGCCAGCAGTGCAATTTCGGGAAGTAGCAATCAGCCCCAGCATTTT.

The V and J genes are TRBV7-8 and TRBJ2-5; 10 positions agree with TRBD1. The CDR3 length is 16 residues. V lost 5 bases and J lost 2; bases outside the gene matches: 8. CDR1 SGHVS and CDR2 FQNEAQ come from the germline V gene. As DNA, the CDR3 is TGTGCCAGCAGCCCGGGACAGGGGAGAGGTCAAGAGACCCAGTACTTC. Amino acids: CASSPGQGRGQETQYF.